The 4 T cell receptor beta chains below come from one sample, sequenced in a study of T cell changes during pregnancy in multiple sclerosis. Profiled with immunoSEQ multiplex PCR; TCRdb holds only in-frame clones, not every one. Of about 28,000 clones listed, roughly 94% are singletons. This specimen consisted of peripheral blood, obtained in the first trimester of pregnancy. These receptors were obtained from a female donor in good health, enrolled as a control in a pregnancy study.

The genes are TRBV10-3 and TRBJ1-4; tentative D call: TRBD1 (5 bases). Germline lookup yields CDR1 ENHRY and CDR2 SYGVKD. This CDR3 has 15 amino acids. Trimming left V 0 bases short and J 5 bases short, with 10 bases between. CDR3 residues: CAISESGGDNEKLFF. CDR3 DNA: TGTGCCATCAGTGAGTCGGGAGGGGACAATGAAAAACTGTTTTTT.

The gene calls are TRBV29-1 and TRBJ2-6, with TRBD2 matching 12 bases. The germline V gene has CDR1 SQVTM and CDR2 ANQGSEA. The CDR3 runs 17 residues. Trimming removed 8 bases from V and 0 bases from J; junction bases left unmatched: 8. CDR3 in amino acids: CSRGTSGPYSGANVLTF. CDR3 sequence (DNA): TGCAGCCGGGGGACTAGCGGGCCTTACTCTGGGGCCAACGTCCTGACTTTC.

This rearrangement joins TRBV10-3 to TRBJ1-1, with 9 bases that match TRBD1. The CDR3 contains 13 residues. CDR1 is ENHRY and CDR2 is SYGVKD in the germline V gene. V gave up 4 bases and J gave up 5 bases; unmatched junction bases: 2. The CDR3 coding sequence is TGTGCCATCAGTGGACAGGGGGAGACTGAAGCTTTCTTT. Residues: CAISGQGETEAFF.

V gene TRBV15 combines with J gene TRBJ1-5, with D perhaps matching TRBD1 (5 bases). Germline values: CDR1 LNHNV, CDR2 YYDKDF (reference sequence). This CDR3 contains 15 residues. The V gene lost 3 bases and the J gene lost 4 bases, with 13 bases spanning the gap. In DNA, the CDR3 is TGTGCCACCAGCAGGGGCAGGGCGAGTAATCAGCCCCAGCATTTT. It is translated as CATSRGRASNQPQHF.